This section outlines one T cell receptor (beta chain) sequence together with its context. There are 14 residues in the CDR3. The germline gives CDR1 SEHNR, CDR2 FQNEAQ (reference sequence). With 3 bases clipped from V and 5 bases from J, the junction kept 5 bases outside the gene matches. The data belong to a study of blood T cells in healthy people across ages. A second PCR of about 7 to 11 cycles used a sample-barcoded 5' primer and a J-beta primer mix. MiXCR, applied by TCRdb to the 5' RACE reads, yields one record per CDR3 protein. Here the sample spans some 850,000 distinct CDR3 sequences, around 24% being singletons. The sample was also linked to a second study, of T cells of mothers and their children.

The sample was blood. The chain recombines TRBV7-9 with TRBJ1-2, with 8 bases matching TRBD1. The receptor was isolated from a boy younger than 18 in good health. CDR3 bases: TGTGCCAGCAGCTTCGAGACAGGGGCTTATGGCTACACCTTC. Translation: CASSFETGAYGYTF.